Below are 18 T cell receptor beta chains sequenced from a single sample in a study of shared clonotypes between healthy human individuals. Measured with immunoSEQ multiplex PCR; TCRdb has only the in-frame clones, and not every one. The table shows a few million clones, with around nine tenths occurring only once. Sequenced sample: naive CD4+ T cells sorted from blood. Subset of the sample: CD45RA+ positively selected. These TCRs come from a man between 18 and 29 years old in good health.

V usage is TRBV5-1 and J usage is TRBJ1-6; possibly TRBD1 for D (6 bases). V shed 4 bases and J shed 7 bases, with 12 bases lying between them. CDR3 length: 14 amino acids. CDR1 and CDR2 from the germline V gene are SGHRS and YFSETQ. CDR3 protein: CASSERTDNSPLHF. In nucleotides, the CDR3 is TGCGCCAGCAGCGAGCGGACAGACAATTCACCCCTCCACTTT.

The gene calls are TRBV9 and TRBJ2-7, with D perhaps TRBD2 (5 bases). The CDR3 length is 14 residues. Trimming removed 5 bases from V and 3 bases from J, with 15 bases in between. In germline, CDR1 is SGDLS, CDR2 YYNGEE. The CDR3 sequence is CASSGLQENYEQYF. The CDR3 DNA reads TGTGCCAGCAGTGGACTCCAGGAGAACTACGAGCAGTACTTC.

The chain recombines TRBV5-1 with TRBJ1-4, with D unclear. Trimming left V 2 bases short and J 3 bases short, with 8 bases between. This CDR3 spans 14 amino acids. CDR1 and CDR2 (germline): SGHRS, YFSETQ. CDR3 nucleotides: TGCGCCAGCAGCTTCGCGGGATCTAATGAAAAACTGTTTTTT. Translation gives CASSFAGSNEKLFF.

The chain carries TRBV6-1 and TRBJ1-2, with 8 bases identical to TRBD1. Trimming took 1 base from V and 8 from J; bases not matched to a gene: 6. This CDR3 comprises 14 residues. The germline gives CDR1 MNHNS, CDR2 SASEGT. CDR3 DNA: TGTGCCAGCAGTGAAGTCAGGACAGGGACGGGCTACACCTTC. Translation: CASSEVRTGTGYTF.

The V call is TRBV4-1, the J call TRBJ2-7; 7 nucleotides match TRBD2. The CDR3 is 16 residues long. CDR1 is MGHRA and CDR2 is YSYEKL in the germline V gene. V gave up 4 bases and J gave up 7 bases; unmatched junction bases: 16. The CDR3 is CASSRSEGTILSEQYF. DNA of the CDR3: TGCGCCAGCAGCCGTTCGGAGGGGACTATCCTCTCAGAGCAGTACTTC.

The V and J genes are TRBV30 and TRBJ1-4; D uncertain. This CDR3 spans 14 amino acids. Germline V gene sequence: CDR1 GTSNPN, CDR2 SVGIG (reference sequence). Trimming left V 2 bases short and J 10 bases short, with 17 bases between. CDR3 loop: CAWSPMDRELKLFF. CDR3 coding DNA: TGTGCCTGGAGTCCCATGGACCGGGAACTAAAACTGTTTTTT.

The rearrangement links TRBV30 to TRBJ2-3; no definite D call. Germline CDR1 is GTSNPN and CDR2 is SVGIG (reference sequence). There are 16 residues in the CDR3. V shed 3 bases and J shed 3 bases, with 19 bases lying between them. CDR3 in amino acids: CAWREVRIVGTDTQYF. Here the CDR3 DNA reads TGTGCCTGGAGAGAGGTTCGGATAGTTGGGACAGATACGCAGTATTTT. The full variable domain, its missing parts supplied by reference TRBV30 and TRBJ2-3, is SQTIHQWPATLVQPVGSPLSLECTVEGTSNPNLYWYRQAAGRGLQLLFYSVGIGQISSEVPQNLSASRPQDRQFILSSKKLLLSDSGFYLCAWREVRIVGTDTQYFGPGTRLTVL.

The chain joins TRBV7-2 to TRBJ1-2, with a possible D match to TRBD1 (5 bases). CDR1 SGHTA and CDR2 FQGNSA come from the germline V gene. The CDR3 spans 16 residues. V was shortened by 1 base and J by 4 bases, with 16 bases between the two germline ends. The CDR3 protein is CASSLGGQAGLYGYTF. CDR3 in DNA: TGTGCCAGCAGCTTAGGCGGTCAGGCAGGGCTCTATGGCTACACCTTC.

This chain joins TRBV7-9 and TRBJ2-7; unclear D gene. V lost 0 bases and J 6 bases, leaving 15 bases between the germline ends. In germline, CDR1 is SEHNR, CDR2 FQNEAQ (reference sequence). The CDR3 totals 15 residues. The CDR3 coding sequence is TGTGCCAGCAGCTTAGCAGGGCCCTCCCCCCTCGAGCAGTACTTC. This encodes CASSLAGPSPLEQYF.

The chain combines TRBV2 with TRBJ2-2; 7 nucleotides align to TRBD1. CDR3 length: 15 amino acids. The J segment lost 1 base and the V segment lost 5 bases, leaving 4 bases of the junction unmatched. Germline CDR1 is SNHLY and CDR2 is FYNNEI. CDR3 nucleotides: TGTGCCAGCAGTCGGGCAGGGGGGAACACCGGGGAGCTGTTTTTT. This codes for CASSRAGGNTGELFF.

The V and J genes are TRBV6-6 and TRBJ1-2; D call uncertain. This CDR3 has 12 amino acids. Germline assignment: CDR1 MNHNY and CDR2 SVGAGI (reference sequence). The ends were cut back, 7 bases at V and 5 bases at J, with 11 bases in the middle. The CDR3 nucleotides are TGTGCCAGCAACGGCGCCGAGTATGGCTACACCTTC. This codes for CASNGAEYGYTF.

J is TRBJ2-5 and V is TRBV4-3, with a possible D match to TRBD1 (6 bases). The V end lost 5 bases, the J end lost 13 bases, and 17 bases lay between the germline ends. The CDR3 extends over 12 amino acids. Germline CDR1 and CDR2: LGHNA and YSLEER. The CDR3 reads CASSIQPGHRYF. In DNA form, the CDR3 reads TGCGCCAGCAGCATACAGCCGGGACACAGGTACTTC.

The chain combines TRBV18 with TRBJ1-5; D call uncertain. Per the germline V gene, CDR1 is KGHSH and CDR2 is LQKENI. This CDR3 is built from 16 residues. Trimming removed 4 bases at V and 3 bases at J, with 16 bases between. Here the CDR3 reads CASSLNPSGNNQPQHF. The CDR3 DNA reads as TGTGCCAGCTCACTAAATCCTAGTGGTAACAATCAGCCCCAGCATTTT.

V is TRBV18 and J is TRBJ1-6; D may be TRBD1 (5 bases). The germline gives CDR1 KGHSH, CDR2 LQKENI. The CDR3 runs 16 residues. V lost 3 bases, J lost 7 bases, and 16 bases lay in between. The CDR3 is CASSPRVPGDNSPLHF. CDR3 nucleotides: TGTGCCAGCTCACCCCGGGTTCCGGGGGACAATTCACCCCTCCACTTT. Full variable domain (outside the CDR3, taken from reference TRBV18 and TRBJ1-6): NAGVMQNPRHLVRRRGQEARLRCSPMKGHSHVYWYRQLPEEGLKFMVYLQKENIIDESGMPKERFSAEFPKEGPSILRIQQVVRGDSAAYFCASSPRVPGDNSPLHFGNGTRLTVT.

In this sample, this clone turned up once. This chain connects TRBV4-3 to TRBJ2-2, with 9 bases that match TRBD2. V lost 0 bases and J lost 5; bases outside the gene matches: 13. CDR3 length: 19 residues. Germline CDR1 and CDR2: LGHNA and YSLEER. CDR3 region: CASSQDITPGLAITGELFF. The CDR3 coding sequence is TGCGCCAGCAGCCAAGATATAACTCCGGGACTAGCTATTACCGGGGAGCTGTTTTTT.

The rearrangement uses TRBV7-8 and TRBJ1-1; 7 nucleotides line up with TRBD1. Germline V gives CDR1 SGHVS, CDR2 FQNEAQ. The J segment lost 4 bases and the V segment lost 3 bases, leaving 5 bases of the junction unmatched. The CDR3 is made up of 14 amino acids. The DNA of the CDR3 is TGTGCCAGCAGCTTCGAGGGGGCCGGCACTGAAGCTTTCTTT. This gives the protein CASSFEGAGTEAFF.

The J gene is TRBJ2-5, the V gene TRBV5-1; TRBD2 is a possible D gene (5 bases). Germline V gene sequence: CDR1 SGHRS, CDR2 YFSETQ. With 7 bases removed from V and 2 bases from J, the gap between germline ends came to 21 bases. The CDR3 has 16 residues. The DNA for the CDR3 is TGCGCCAGCCCCCCTATCGTTAGCGAACTTCAAGAGACCCAGTACTTC. It is translated as CASPPIVSELQETQYF. Combining the CDR3 with reference TRBV5-1 and TRBJ2-5 gives the whole variable domain KAGVTQTPRYLIKTRGQQVTLSCSPISGHRSVSWYQQTPGQGLQFLFEYFSETQRNKGNFPGRFSGRQFSNSRSEMNVSTLELGDSALYLCASPPIVSELQETQYFGPGTRLLVL.

The chain couples TRBV4-1 to TRBJ2-5; 8 nucleotides align to TRBD2. The germline V gene encodes CDR1 MGHRA and CDR2 YSYEKL. V lost 2 bases to trimming and J lost 4 bases; unmatched junction nucleotides: 9. The length of the CDR3 is 16 residues. CDR3 protein: CASSQNPSSGRETQYF. The CDR3 DNA sequence: TGCGCCAGCAGCCAAAATCCCTCCAGCGGGAGAGAGACCCAGTACTTC.